This T cell receptor beta chain was sequenced in a study of neoadjuvant anti-PD-1 for oral cavity cancer (dated by TCRdb to the early 2020s). Study-wide context: Before curative-intent surgical resection, most patients were given three to four biweekly doses of nivolumab at 3 mg/kg. Patients who did not progress were given a fourth nivolumab dose at about day 43 and had definitive surgical resection on days 50-56. Responders were defined as patients with complete response, partial response or stable disease by RECIST 1.1; non-responders were defined as patients with progression. The parent correlative cohort included 11 to 13 patients, with an approximately 32% response rate.

With regard to this clone: Its antigen target is currently unknown. No much larger clonotype is one base removed from it; base qualities were not supplied.

Sample time point, as interpreted from the label and publication: before neoadjuvant nivolumab. Patients had been newly diagnosed with stage II-IVA oral cavity squamous cell carcinoma, and no prior systemic or radiation treatment had been given to the patients. The cohort was made up of patients with locally advanced, HPV-negative oral cavity squamous cell carcinoma. Peripheral blood mononuclear cells were analyzed directly and were not maintained or expanded in culture. The samples were drawn from a longitudinal correlative study tied to a single-arm phase II trial testing neoadjuvant nivolumab in oral cavity squamous cell carcinoma. Subject-matched pre- and post-treatment PBMCs and tumors from three responders and three non-responders underwent genomic DNA-based TCRbeta sequencing. Peripheral blood mononuclear cells were collected once before nivolumab treatment and again after treatment, at the time of surgery. Genomic DNA was isolated from PBMCs using the Maxwell RSC DNA from Cells kit.

Results and caveats for the whole study, not just this receptor: Higher pretreatment blood TCRbeta clonality and lower post-treatment tumor TCRbeta clonality were correlated with higher pretreatment blood Treg/Th17 ratios. Within PBMCs, T cell clonality (Gini index) was significantly higher in non-responders than responders after neoadjuvant nivolumab. Only three patients per response group were included in the TCR analyses, and larger cohorts for validation were called for by the authors.

PBMC libraries used mostly about 450 ng of input genomic DNA for deep sequencing, with six replicates per sample. The immunoSEQ hsTCRbeta kit was used to prepare TCRbeta libraries, following the manufacturer's instructions. The finished libraries were brought together in one pool at approximately 3 nM, which was then read using an Illumina NovaSeq 6000 S4 flow cell. As for the original processing: The immunoSEQ Analyzer handled quality control and preprocessing of the raw data. The analysis was limited to productive rearrangements, and each clonotype was defined by a unique CDR3 amino acid sequence. Using the R package tcR, the researchers computed the Gini-Simpson index as their estimate of repertoire clonality. Gini indices were compared with Student's t test, and associations with tumor size change were assessed by Pearson correlation. In its TCRdb copy, this immuneACCESS table keeps in-frame sequences only and misses some clones. Where compared with another copy, unresolved V genes explain less than half of these, and the others have no known cause. Clone size and the V and J calls come from that table; the DNA yielded D and trimming. The sample table records more than 13,000 clones; around two thirds of these occur just once. The ten top clones hold 2% to 2.5% of the sample.

Counted from cysteine to phenylalanine, this CDR3 has 14 amino acids. The sequence is cut down to CDR3 DNA, 42 bases in frame from base 1. From the germline V gene, CDR1 is SGHDN and CDR2 is FVKESK. Deletion took 5 bases off V and 4 bases off J, with a span of 12 bases between the germline ends. The source was PBMCs, collected before nivolumab (anti-PD-1) treatment. This chain is built from TRBV14 and TRBJ1-5, with the D gene not confidently named. The sequence was collected from a person between 40 and 85 years old with oral cavity squamous cell carcinoma. The CDR3 corresponds to CASSDSARNQPQHF. In nucleotides, the sequence is TGTGCCAGCAGCGATAGCGCAAGAAATCAGCCCCAGCATTTT. Beyond the CDR3, the reference TRBV14 and TRBJ1-5 genes provide the residues; the full variable domain reads: EAGVTQFPSHSVIEKGQTVTLRCDPISGHDNLYWYRRVMGKEIKFLLHFVKESKQDESGMPNNRFLAERTGGTYSTLKVQPAELEDSGVYFCASSDSARNQPQHFGDGTRLSIL.